The 13 T cell receptor beta chains below were found in one sample sequenced in a study of neurological immune-mediated disorders. Each CDR3 protein is one row after TCRdb ran MiXCR on the 5' RACE reads. The repertoire holds 60,000 to 90,000 distinct CDR3 sequences, with about a tenth as singletons. Described time point: longitudinal time-point 1 (baseline). Sequencing was performed on PBMCs. The receptor set was obtained from a man aged 25-45 years in good health.

In its sample, this clonotype was seen many times. The chain links TRBV29-1 to TRBJ2-3; no clear D. V was cut by 1 base and J by 0 bases, with 8 bases left in between. The CDR3 is 14 residues long. CDR1 is SQVTM and CDR2 is ANQGSEA in the germline V gene. This chain's CDR3 is CSVEGGTSTDTQYF. CDR3 sequence (DNA): TGCAGCGTTGAAGGGGGAACTAGCACAGATACGCAGTATTTT.

This clonotype has ten or more counts. The chain employs TRBV12-3 or TRBV12-4 and TRBJ2-3; weak D call: TRBD2 (6 bases). Trimming removed 5 bases from V and 3 bases from J, with 18 bases in between. The CDR3 consists of 16 residues. For the CDR3, the DNA is TGTGCCAGCAGTCCGCTGGGGGGAGGCGCGACAGATACGCAGTATTTT. Encoded protein: CASSPLGGGATDTQYF.

At least ten counts were recorded for this clonotype. The chain uses TRBV6-5 and TRBJ1-2, with 7 positions matching TRBD1. The CDR3 has 12 amino acids. The junction had 7 bases not matched to a gene; V was cut back by 5 bases and J by 10 bases. Germline-derived CDR1 and CDR2 are MNHEY and SVGAGI. Written as DNA, the CDR3 is TGTGCCAGCAGTGACCCAGGGGGTGACTACACCTTC. Translating it yields CASSDPGGDYTF.

This clonotype was counted at least ten times. The chain combines TRBV24-1 with TRBJ2-7; a weak D match, TRBD2 (6 bases). The V end lost 5 bases, the J end lost 8 bases, and 15 bases lay between the germline ends. From germline, CDR1 is KGHDR and CDR2 SFDVKD. The CDR3 is made up of 13 amino acids. CDR3 nucleotides: TGTGCCACCAGTGCTCCTGAGGAGGGGAAGCAGTACTTC. This codes for CATSAPEEGKQYF.

At least ten counts were recorded for this clonotype. The chain recombines TRBV7-3 with TRBJ2-5; 9 bases map to TRBD1. Germline assignment: CDR1 SGHTA and CDR2 FQGTGA. V lost 3 bases to trimming and J lost 5 bases; unmatched junction nucleotides: 4. CDR3 length equals 14 residues. CDR3 amino acids: CASSFGTGKETQYF. The CDR3 DNA reads as TGTGCCAGCAGCTTTGGGACAGGGAAGGAGACCCAGTACTTC. The whole variable domain, filled in from reference TRBV7-3 and TRBJ2-5, reads GAGVSQTPSNKVTEKGKYVELRCDPISGHTALYWYRQSLGQGPEFLIYFQGTGAADDSGLPNDRFFAVRPEGSVSTLKIQRTERGDSAVYLCASSFGTGKETQYFGPGTRLLVL.

This clonotype occurred many times. The V and J genes are TRBV10-3 and TRBJ2-5; the match to TRBD1 covers 7 bases. This CDR3 contains 14 residues. Germline V gene data show CDR1 as ENHRY and CDR2 as SYGVKD. V was pared by 3 bases and J by 5 bases, with 6 bases of the junction left unmatched. CDR3 nucleotides: TGTGCCATCAGTGATAGGGGGCGCGGGGAGACCCAGTACTTC. Its protein product is CAISDRGRGETQYF.

In regard to this clonotype: This may be a read error: a much more frequent sequence differs by one nucleotide. The rearrangement links TRBV7-2 to TRBJ1-1, with 9 nucleotides matching TRBD1. This CDR3 region has 17 residues. Germline CDR1 SGHTA, CDR2 FQGNSA. For the CDR3, the DNA is TGTGCCAGCAGCTCCTGGGACAGGGAGGCCGTAAACACTGACGCTTTCTTT. This gives the protein CASSSWDREAVNTDAFF.

This clonotype showed up many times. The chain recombines TRBV9 with TRBJ2-3; TRBD1 might be the D (5 bases). CDR1 SGDLS and CDR2 YYNGEE come from the germline V gene. The CDR3 is 14 amino acids. Trimming removed 4 bases from V and 0 bases from J, with 9 bases in between. The CDR3: CASSSRASTDTQYF. The CDR3 DNA is TGTGCCAGCAGCAGCAGGGCTAGCACAGATACGCAGTATTTT.

There are many counts of this clonotype. The chain joins TRBV3-1 to TRBJ2-2; 9 bases agree with TRBD2. Per germline, CDR1 LGHDT and CDR2 YNNKEL (reference sequence). This CDR3 has 16 residues. Trimming cost V 1 base and J 6 bases; bases outside gene matches: 6. CDR3 bases: TGTGCCAGCAGCCAAGGTTCGCGGGAGGGCTCCGGGGAGCTGTTTTTT. As protein: CASSQGSREGSGELFF.

This clonotype was picked up a small number of times. Here the CDR3 DNA reads TGTGCCAGCAGCTCGGGACTAGCGGGAGTTTTCGATGAGCAGTTCTTC. Its translation: CASSSGLAGVFDEQFF. V and J are TRBV7-6 and TRBJ2-1; 14 positions agree with TRBD2. This CDR3 is built from 16 residues. Germline loops: CDR1 SGHVS, CDR2 FNYEAQ. After removal of 4 bases from V and 8 bases from J, the junction contained 7 bases not matched to a gene.

This clonotype was detected many times. The chain has TRBV29-1 and TRBJ1-6; tentatively, D is TRBD1 (6 bases). CDR1 is SQVTM and CDR2 is ANQGSEA in the germline V gene. CDR3 length: 15 amino acids. The ends were cut back, 5 bases at V and 8 bases at J, with 19 bases in the middle. The chain's CDR3 is CSVSATDSPHSPLHF. The CDR3 DNA reads as TGCAGCGTTTCCGCTACGGACAGTCCTCATTCACCCCTCCACTTT.

The table lists this clonotype with many counts. J is TRBJ1-4 and V is TRBV5-1; the match to TRBD1 covers 9 bases. The germline V gene encodes CDR1 SGHRS and CDR2 YFSETQ. The ends lost 3 bases at V and 3 bases at J; junction bases unmatched: 12. The CDR3 is 18 amino acids. The CDR3 region is CASSSAGTGIIANEKLFF. In nucleotides, the CDR3 is TGCGCCAGCAGCTCCGCCGGGACAGGGATTATAGCTAATGAAAAACTGTTTTTT.

The genes are TRBV7-2 and TRBJ2-7; unclear D gene. Per germline, CDR1 SGHTA and CDR2 FQGNSA. The CDR3 spans 13 residues. Trimming stripped 4 bases from V and 8 bases from J, with 15 bases between. The CDR3 DNA reads TGTGCCAGCAGCTCGTCTCAGTTAGATAAGCAGTACTTC. Translated, it gives CASSSSQLDKQYF.